Sequencing of this T cell receptor (beta chain) was carried out in a study of T-cell memory formation after mild COVID-19. Study overall: TCR clusters mostly belonged to single donors. Study-level results: Clones that contracted from day 15 to 85 were balanced CD4/CD8, while later expanders leaned CD4+. Proof of SARS-CoV-2 specificity was absent for the second-wave clones that crested on day 37.

Points on this clonotype: Its antigen remains unidentified.

With constant-segment primers, 5'RACE yielded cDNA libraries of TCR alpha and TCR beta that carried sample barcodes and UMIs. One entry per CDR3 protein, called by TCRdb with MiXCR from the 5' RACE reads. This table holds approximately 430,000 distinct CDR3 sequences, more than 20% found once. There are 17 residues in the CDR3. Germline CDR1 is KGHDR and CDR2 is SFDVKD. The ends lost 3 bases at V and 0 bases at J; junction bases unmatched: 6. This TCR came from an adult woman who had mild COVID-19 (a few samples of this study predate the infection). Cell type and time point are not known. Sequenced: PBMCs or a T cell subset sorted from them (not recorded which). The chain carries TRBV24-1 and TRBJ2-3; 9 positions match TRBD2. The CDR3 sequence is CATSDPGLAQSTDTQYF. CDR3 DNA: TGTGCCACCAGTGATCCCGGACTAGCGCAGAGCACAGATACGCAGTATTTT.